This T cell receptor beta chain was identified during a study of shared clonotypes between healthy human individuals (TCRdb year 2020). Some background on the complete study: The cohort included three men and a couple of women between 18 and 49 years of age. Libraries were prepared and TCR repertoires were sequenced by different laboratories using diverse techniques, in order to increase sequencing depth and limit assay-specific biases. Blood TCR repertoires of four to six healthy adults were deeply sequenced to estimate repertoire size and the extent of clonotype sharing between individuals. Leukapheresis yielded between about 0.8 and 8.9 billion PBMCs per donor. For each donor, CD4 naive and CD4 memory were each given three plates, CD8 naive was given two plates, and CD8 memory was given one plate. Broader findings and caveats from the paper: About 4.5% of naive CD4, 3% to 4% of naive CD8, roughly 2.4% of memory CD4, and 0.4% of memory CD8 clonotypes were shared across several donors. Sampling was limited to blood, and TCR repertoires in tissue likely differ from TCR repertoires in blood. The small number of donors limited the genetic and exposure-history diversity represented. Based on pairwise subsampling, the degree of clonotype sharing among donors was expected to be affected by sequencing depth. Incomplete sequencing was indicated by rarefaction of sorted-subset datasets, despite the large sequencing depth. Naive subsets generally had larger estimated clonotype richness than memory subsets did. Clonotypes shared by all four sorted-subset donors showed higher generation probabilities than non-shared clonotypes.

Using the deep immunoSEQ assay, multiplex PCR amplified TCR CDR3 regions from genomic DNA. Genomic DNA extracted from each cell subset was distributed evenly over all wells of several immunoSEQ 96-well plates, and each plate served as one replicate. Each replicate PCR for sorted subsets received 200 ng genomic DNA, equal to some 32,000 T cell genomes. The purified libraries were quantified using a Qubit 3.0 fluorometer, sized with a Bioanalyzer 2100, and then quantified again using the KAPA Library Quantification kit. Each immunoSEQ 96-well plate was sequenced on its own single-read 150-cycle Illumina NextSeq 550 flow cell. In the paper's pipeline: Because the immunoSEQ output included only junctional sequences and no quality scores, the filtering could not be the same as the filtering used for full-length reads. Sequences were annotated with PyIR, a Python wrapper for IgBLAST v1.9, using IMGT germline references to assign V/J genes and CDR3. Reads were removed for weak V/J assignments (E-value above 1e-6), missing CDR3, stop codons, out-of-frame junctions, or ambiguous translated residues. V3J clonotypes were defined as sequences sharing the same inferred V gene, J gene, and CDR3 amino acid sequence. Percentage overlap between repertoires was calculated by dividing the number of shared unique clonotypes by the size of the smaller repertoire. Richness of each repertoire was evaluated using RTK rarefaction, the Chao1 estimator, and Recon v2.1 estimates of unobserved clonotypes. For all TCRbeta clonotypes obtained by the gDNA method from several donors, generation probabilities were computed with OLGA. In its TCRdb copy, this immuneACCESS table keeps in-frame sequences only and misses some clones. Where compared with another copy, unresolved V genes explain less than half of these, and the others have no known cause. From that table come the V and J calls and clone size; the DNA was used to work out D and trimming. This sample has some 800,000 clones in its table, and approximately 92% of those were observed once. The leading ten clones occupy around 24% of the sample.

This clone occurred a few times. Which antigen it targets is not known. Base quality data are lacking; no much larger clone is found one base away. V is reduced by 8 bases and J by 0 bases, leaving a spacing of 8 bases between them. Based on the germline V gene (reference sequence), the CDR1 and CDR2 sequences are SEHNR and FQNEAQ. The CDR3 contains 13 residues, cysteine and phenylalanine counted. The kept DNA is CDR3 alone, 39 bases in frame from the first base. CD8 naive samples were obtained by positive selection for CCR7 among CD45RO-negative cells, yielding a CD45RA+CCR7+ population from which TemRA cells were excluded. The donors were healthy, HIV-negative adults who had no recently reported acute infections or vaccinations. Every donor was a Caucasian adult residing in Nashville, Tennessee, USA. Blood was collected by leukapheresis, and PBMCs were isolated by Ficoll-Histopaque density gradient centrifugation and then cryopreserved in liquid nitrogen vapor phase. Analytical flow cytometry was used to check the purity and quantity of each magnetically sorted T cell population. Genomic DNA was isolated from every sorted fraction and measured by UV absorbance on a Nanodrop 2000c.

The clonotype originates from a man aged 25-45 years in good health. The sequence is built from TRBV7-9 and TRBJ1-3; the D segment cannot be called with confidence. Sequenced input: naive CD8+ T cells sorted from blood. The cell subset or site label, as the study defines it: CD45RA+CCR7+. The DNA sequence is given as TGTGCCAGCGACCGGAGCTCTGGAAACACCATATATTTT. It codes for CASDRSSGNTIYF.